Listed below are T cell receptor beta chains from one sample, sequenced in a study of cytomegalovirus exposure and HLA in healthy donors. Repertoires were generated with immunoSEQ multiplex PCR, while TCRdb's copy carries only in-frame clones and drops some. The table has 150,000 to 200,000 clones, roughly 83% seen once. Sequenced input: PBMCs. These receptors all come from a man younger than 45 in good health and CMV-seropositive. Both conserved end residues are part of each CDR3. D genes are given only for firm matches. Not every row has a clone size; where given, it reads once, few, many or a size class.

V gene	J gene	clone size	D gene	CDR3 DNA	CDR3 protein
TRBV7-9	TRBJ1-5	NA	NA	TGTGCCAGCAGCTTAGCGGCGGATAGCAATCAGCCCCAGCATTTT	CASSLAADSNQPQHF
TRBV9	TRBJ1-3	NA	NA	TGTGCCAGCAGCGTCGGGATAGTCCCTGGAAACACCATATATTTT	CASSVGIVPGNTIYF
TRBV10-3	TRBJ2-7	NA	NA	TGTGCCATCAGTGAGCTCTTCTACGAGCAGTACTTC	CAISELFYEQYF
TRBV28	TRBJ1-5	NA	TRBD1	TGTGCCAGCAGTTTGGGACAGGGGTTTCGGCAGCCCCAGCATTTT	CASSLGQGFRQPQHF
TRBV6-4	TRBJ2-7	once	NA	TGTGCCAGCTTACAGGGCCGATCCTACGAGCAGTACTTC	CASLQGRSYEQYF
TRBV6-5	TRBJ2-5	NA	NA	TGTGCCAGCAGTTACTCCGAGGGCCACGGGGAGACCCAGTACTTC	CASSYSEGHGETQYF
TRBV10-3	TRBJ2-7	NA	TRBD2	TGTGCCAACGCCCGAGCGGGAGGGCCCTCCTACGAGCAGTACTTC	CANARAGGPSYEQYF
TRBV28	TRBJ1-5	once	NA	TGTGCCAGCAGTTTTAGCGGGTTTAGCAATCAGCCCCAGCATTTT	CASSFSGFSNQPQHF
TRBV10-3	TRBJ1-4	NA	NA	TGTGCCATCAGTTCCGCGGGGGTTTTGGATAATGAAAAACTGTTTTTT	CAISSAGVLDNEKLFF
TRBV19	TRBJ1-1	NA	TRBD1	TGTGCCAGTAGTGAGATACCGGGACAGGAAGCTTTCTTT	CASSEIPGQEAFF
TRBV6-5	TRBJ2-1	NA	TRBD2	TGTGCCAGCAGTTTAGGGACTAGGGTATACAATGAGCAGTTCTTC	CASSLGTRVYNEQFF
TRBV19	TRBJ2-3	NA	NA	TGTGCCAGTAGTACGGGTGGTCGAGGCGCAGATACGCAGTATTTT	CASSTGGRGADTQYF
TRBV30	TRBJ2-2	once	TRBD1	TGTGCCTGGAGTGTATTTCAGGGGGATTTCGCGAACACCGGGGAGCTGTTTTTT	CAWSVFQGDFANTGELFF
TRBV5-5	TRBJ1-1	NA	NA	TGTGCCAGCAGCTTGGAGATAGTGAACACTGAAGCTTTCTTT	CASSLEIVNTEAFF
TRBV10-3	TRBJ1-5	once	NA	TGTGCCATCAGTGCGACAGAGGGCAATCAGCCCCAGCATTTT	CAISATEGNQPQHF
TRBV4-3	TRBJ2-3	once	NA	TGCGCCAGCAGCCACGGCGAAGGAGACACAGATACGCAGTATTTT	CASSHGEGDTDTQYF
TRBV6-1	TRBJ2-1	NA	TRBD1	TGTGCCAGCAGTGACGGACCACAGGGGGCTTCCTACAATGAGCAGTTCTTC	CASSDGPQGASYNEQFF
TRBV30	TRBJ2-2	NA	NA	TGTGCCTGGAGTGGACTAGTAGCCACCGGGGAGCTGTTTTTT	CAWSGLVATGELFF
TRBV19	TRBJ2-5	NA	TRBD2	TGTGCCAGTAGGAGTGAACTAGCGGGGGAGCAAGAGACCCAGTACTTC	CASRSELAGEQETQYF
TRBV2	TRBJ2-3	NA	NA	TGTGCCAGCAGCAGGGATGGAGATACGCAGTATTTT	CASSRDGDTQYF